The present TCR beta chain was sequenced within a study of OX40 agonist ivuxolimab in advanced cancers. CDR1 GTSNPN and CDR2 SVGIG come from the germline V gene (reference sequence). The V end was cut by 2 bases, the J end by 3 bases, with 23 bases between. This CDR3 has 19 amino acids. Here immunoSEQ multiplex PCR was the method, and the copy in TCRdb shows in-frame clones only, minus some. Among 80,000 to 95,000 clones listed, around nine tenths were seen once. The receptor was isolated from an adult with an advanced solid tumor such as melanoma, head and neck, liver or kidney cancer. This sequence joins TRBV30 and TRBJ2-6; TRBD2 is a possible D gene (5 bases). Sample: CD4+ or CD8+ T cells sorted from blood, taken in a trial of the OX40 agonist ivuxolimab. This chain's CDR3 is CAWSPYGGLTGYGANVLTF. The CDR3 DNA is TGTGCCTGGAGTCCCTACGGCGGACTGACGGGGTATGGGGCCAACGTCCTGACTTTC.